One and the same sample provided the 21 T cell receptor beta chains below, sequenced in a study of blood T cell repertoires in COVID-19. TCRdb keeps only in-frame clones here, not all; method: immunoSEQ multiplex PCR. The table has 200,000 to 250,000 clones, over 75% seen once. Sequenced: peripheral blood. The receptors derive from a man aged 45 to 65 with COVID-19, enrolled during active disease.

The rearrangement links TRBV29-1 to TRBJ1-5; 12 bases agree with TRBD1. Germline CDR1 and CDR2: SQVTM and ANQGSEA. V trimming: 6 bases; J trimming: 2 bases; junction bases outside the gene matches: 17. CDR3 length equals 19 residues. In DNA, the CDR3 is TGCAGCGTGGCCCTAACCGGGACAGGGGGCGCAGGTGGCAATCAGCCCCAGCATTTT. As protein: CSVALTGTGGAGGNQPQHF.

The chain joins TRBV18 to TRBJ2-1; the match to TRBD2 covers 8 bases. After removal of 0 bases from V and 4 bases from J, the junction contained 5 bases not matched to a gene. Germline V gives CDR1 KGHSH, CDR2 LQKENI. The CDR3 spans 16 residues. The DNA for the CDR3 is TGTGCCAGCTCACCACCCTCGGGACTAGGGTACAATGAGCAGTTCTTC. Protein product: CASSPPSGLGYNEQFF.

The rearrangement joins TRBV19 to TRBJ1-4; D is unclear. V was pared by 3 bases and J by 6 bases, with 11 bases between. Germline assignment: CDR1 LNHDA and CDR2 SQIVND (reference sequence). This CDR3 spans 14 amino acids. CDR3 sequence: CASSIGTADEKLFF. CDR3 DNA sequence: TGTGCCAGTAGTATTGGAACAGCCGATGAAAAACTGTTTTTT.

V and J are TRBV7-2 and TRBJ2-7; 7 nucleotides align to TRBD2. The CDR3 has 16 residues. Trimming removed 5 bases from V and 2 bases from J; junction bases left unmatched: 12. CDR1 and CDR2 from the germline V gene are SGHTA and FQGNSA. In nucleotides, the CDR3 is TGTGCCAGCAGCCCCCGCGCCGGGGCGGGGGCCTACGAGCAGTACTTC. It specifies CASSPRAGAGAYEQYF.

The gene calls are TRBV2 and TRBJ1-1; the D is unclear. Trimming cost V 4 bases and J 4 bases, with 4 bases left between them. The CDR3 is made up of 11 amino acids. CDR1 and CDR2 from the germline V gene are SNHLY and FYNNEI. The CDR3 reads CASSVGTEAFF. The CDR3 region has the DNA TGTGCCAGCAGTGTCGGCACTGAAGCTTTCTTT.

V is TRBV28 and J is TRBJ1-6; 7 bases agree with TRBD1. The CDR3 length is 14 residues. Germline V CDR1 and CDR2: MDHEN, SYDVKM. Trimming cost V 6 bases and J 7 bases; bases outside gene matches: 6. The CDR3 sequence is CASRMTGRNSPLHF. The CDR3 DNA follows: TGTGCCAGCAGAATGACAGGGCGAAATTCACCCCTCCACTTT.

This rearrangement joins TRBV7-2 to TRBJ2-1, with D possibly TRBD2 on 6 matching bases. Germline-derived CDR1 and CDR2 are SGHTA and FQGNSA. This CDR3 is built from 14 residues. Deletions cut 7 bases from V and 7 bases from J, with 17 bases between. CDR3 sequence reads: CASTLGLARNEQFF. As DNA, the CDR3 is TGTGCCAGCACCCTTGGGCTAGCGAGAAATGAGCAGTTCTTC.

This clone was picked up a small number of times. The chain uses TRBV15 and TRBJ1-5; D possibly corresponds to TRBD1 (6 bases). The CDR3 has 15 residues. Germline V gene sequence: CDR1 LNHNV, CDR2 YYDKDF (reference sequence). V lost 0 bases and J lost 4, with 10 bases in between. The CDR3 is CATSRDPQGNQPQHF. For the CDR3, the DNA is TGTGCCACCAGCAGAGATCCACAGGGAAATCAGCCCCAGCATTTT.

This clone has just one count. The chain carries TRBV10-3 and TRBJ1-1; no reliable D call. The CDR3 length is 13 residues. V was trimmed by 4 bases and J by 5 bases, leaving 11 bases between them. CDR1 ENHRY and CDR2 SYGVKD come from the germline V gene. CDR3 nucleotides: TGTGCCATCAGTGGGACTGGAGAGACTGAAGCTTTCTTT. This sequence encodes CAISGTGETEAFF.

The gene calls are TRBV30 and TRBJ1-6, with TRBD1 matching 10 bases. The junction had 5 bases not matched to a gene; V was cut back by 3 bases and J by 0 bases. Looked up from germline, CDR1 is GTSNPN and CDR2 is SVGIG (reference sequence). The CDR3 contains 17 residues. CDR3 sequence reads: CAWSADRGTSYNSPLHF. In DNA form, the CDR3 reads TGTGCCTGGAGCGCGGACAGGGGGACCTCCTATAATTCACCCCTCCACTTT.

V and J are TRBV7-2 and TRBJ2-2, with TRBD1 matching 7 bases. The ends lost 4 bases at V and 4 bases at J; junction bases unmatched: 6. The CDR3 extends over 15 amino acids. Germline CDR1 is SGHTA and CDR2 is FQGNSA. The CDR3 DNA follows: TGTGCCAGCAGCTCCAGACAGGGCGGCACCGGGGAGCTGTTTTTT. Its protein is CASSSRQGGTGELFF.

V is TRBV7-3 and J is TRBJ2-5, with 7 nucleotides matching TRBD1. Germline V CDR1 and CDR2: SGHTA, FQGTGA. The V and J ends lost 2 bases and 5 bases, in that order; junction bases with no gene match: 8. CDR3 length: 15 residues. The CDR3 nucleotides are TGTGCCAGCAGCTTAGGGACAGCACGATCGGAGACCCAGTACTTC. As protein: CASSLGTARSETQYF.

In nucleotides, the CDR3 is TGTGCCAGCAGTTTCACAAACCGGGACAGGGGGCGATGGGGACAGCCCCAGCATTTT. Amino acids: CASSFTNRDRGRWGQPQHF. This chain joins TRBV27 and TRBJ1-5, with 12 bases aligning to TRBD1. In germline, CDR1 is MNHEY, CDR2 SMNVEV (reference sequence). The J segment lost 7 bases and the V segment lost 3 bases, leaving 16 bases of the junction unmatched. The CDR3 covers 19 residues.

This clone has a single count. The V gene is TRBV18, the J gene TRBJ2-7; 8 nucleotides match TRBD1. After removal of 4 bases from V and 3 bases from J, the junction contained 2 bases not matched to a gene. CDR3 length: 13 amino acids. Germline V gives CDR1 KGHSH, CDR2 LQKENI. The CDR3 is CASSQGQGYEQYF. CDR3 sequence (DNA): TGTGCCAGCTCACAAGGACAGGGCTACGAGCAGTACTTC.

This chain connects TRBV7-8 to TRBJ1-1, with TRBD1 matching 7 bases. V lost 5 bases and J lost 4; bases outside the gene matches: 10. Germline V CDR1 and CDR2: SGHVS, FQNEAQ. The CDR3 totals 15 residues. The CDR3 sequence: CASSHGQDLGTEAFF. As DNA, the CDR3 is TGTGCCAGCAGCCACGGACAGGACCTGGGCACTGAAGCTTTCTTT.

The chain employs TRBV9 and TRBJ2-7; 11 bases fit TRBD2. The CDR3 runs to 15 residues. The germline CDR1 and CDR2 sequences are SGDLS and YYNGEE. J lost 4 bases, V lost 2 bases, and 5 bases had no gene match. In nucleotides, the CDR3 is TGTGCCAGCAGCGTGGGTAGCGGGAGGGAGTACGAGCAGTACTTC. Its protein product is CASSVGSGREYEQYF.

The chain uses TRBV19 and TRBJ1-5, with TRBD1 matching over 9 bases. The CDR3 consists of 15 residues. Germline-derived CDR1 and CDR2 are LNHDA and SQIVND (reference sequence). The trim removed 5 bases at V and 6 bases at J, leaving 8 bases unmatched. CDR3 region: CASSPRQGESQPQHF. Written as DNA, the CDR3 is TGTGCCAGTAGTCCCCGACAGGGGGAGAGTCAGCCCCAGCATTTT.

This clone was recorded once. CDR3 protein: CASSPGDTEAFF. The DNA for the CDR3 is TGTGCCAGCTCACCAGGAGACACTGAAGCTTTCTTT. The gene calls are TRBV18 and TRBJ1-1; D remains unclear. The germline V and J ends were trimmed by 2 bases and 3 bases, with 4 bases remaining between them. The CDR3 has 12 residues. Per germline, CDR1 KGHSH and CDR2 LQKENI.

This chain uses TRBV18 with TRBJ1-5; 8 bases are a match to TRBD1. The junction had 11 bases not matched to a gene; V was cut back by 3 bases and J by 10 bases. This CDR3 contains 15 residues. Germline V gene data show CDR1 as KGHSH and CDR2 as LQKENI. CDR3 protein: CASSPPGQGLRPQHF. CDR3 DNA: TGTGCCAGCTCACCCCCAGGACAGGGATTAAGACCCCAGCATTTT.

This clone was picked up a small number of times. J is TRBJ1-1 and V is TRBV7-2; perhaps TRBD1 as D (5 bases). V was clipped by 5 bases and J by 4 bases, with 11 bases between them. This CDR3 has 13 residues. Germline CDR1 reads SGHTA; CDR2 reads FQGNSA. The CDR3 reads CASSSLDSTEAFF. Written as DNA, the CDR3 is TGTGCCAGCAGCAGCCTCGACAGCACTGAAGCTTTCTTT.

V is TRBV18 and J is TRBJ2-1; 8 nucleotides match TRBD2. The length of the CDR3 is 16 residues. Germline V lookup: CDR1 KGHSH, CDR2 LQKENI. J gave up 5 bases and V 2 bases, and 8 bases lay outside the gene matches. The CDR3 DNA is TGTGCCAGCTCACCATATGGCGGGGGGCGTGACAATGAGCAGTTCTTC. Encoded protein: CASSPYGGGRDNEQFF.